The 32 T cell receptor beta chains listed next were all sequenced from one sample in a study of cytomegalovirus exposure and HLA in healthy donors (dated by TCRdb to the late 2010s). Library creation used the immunoSEQ multiplex PCR assay. A mixture of 60 forward primers for TCR Vbeta segments and 13 reverse primers for TCR Jbeta segments was used in the multiplex PCR. This immuneACCESS table, as held by TCRdb, lists in-frame sequences with V and J called but not all clones. Of the missing ones, under half trace to an unresolved V gene in checked studies; the others have no known cause. This sample's table carries 150,000 or so clones. The biggest ten clones account for roughly 1.3% of the sample. The material sequenced was PBMCs. The receptor source for this set is a woman aged 55-69 years in good health and CMV-seronegative.

This chain uses TRBV19 with TRBJ1-5, with 7 positions matching TRBD1. CDR1 and CDR2 (germline): LNHDA, SQIVND (reference sequence). The length of the CDR3 is 17 residues. Trimming cost V 4 bases and J 3 bases; bases outside gene matches: 12. As DNA, the CDR3 is TGTGCCAGTAGTACCTTGGGCGGGCAGGGGGACAATCAGCCCCAGCATTTT. Protein sequence: CASSTLGGQGDNQPQHF.

V is TRBV7-6 and J is TRBJ2-7; TRBD2 might be the D (6 bases). Germline CDR1 SGHVS, CDR2 FNYEAQ. The germline V and J ends were trimmed by 4 bases and 7 bases, with 17 bases remaining between them. This CDR3 has 14 amino acids. In DNA form, the CDR3 reads TGTGCCAGCAGCTCCTCGGGACTTCCTACGGAGCAGTACTTC. Its protein product is CASSSSGLPTEQYF.

This chain links TRBV5-1 with TRBJ1-2, with 11 bases lining up with TRBD1. CDR3 length equals 15 residues. Germline CDR1 reads SGHRS; CDR2 reads YFSETQ. With V trimmed by 0 bases and J by 4 bases, 2 bases remained unmatched. The CDR3 coding sequence is TGCGCCAGCAGCTTGGGGACAGGGGGCGCCTATGGCTACACCTTC. Protein: CASSLGTGGAYGYTF.

The V call is TRBV5-1, the J call TRBJ2-7; TRBD2 agrees at 10 bases. Trimming took 3 bases from V and 0 from J; bases not matched to a gene: 15. Germline V gene sequence: CDR1 SGHRS, CDR2 YFSETQ. This CDR3 comprises 19 residues. The chain's CDR3 is CASSSLPTSGVTSSYEQYF. CDR3 DNA sequence: TGCGCCAGCAGCTCCCTCCCAACTAGCGGGGTCACGAGCTCCTACGAGCAGTACTTC.

V is TRBV2 and J is TRBJ2-7; 7 bases are shared with TRBD1. The CDR3 totals 13 residues. In germline, CDR1 is SNHLY, CDR2 FYNNEI. V lost 6 bases to trimming and J lost 3 bases; unmatched junction nucleotides: 5. Here the CDR3 reads CASSGDRNYEQYF. The CDR3 DNA is TGTGCCAGCAGCGGGGACAGAAACTACGAGCAGTACTTC.

The genes are TRBV10-3 and TRBJ2-1; D is possibly TRBD2 (6 bases). Germline CDR1 reads ENHRY; CDR2 reads SYGVKD. The CDR3 totals 15 residues. V lost 5 bases and J lost 6, with 17 bases in between. CDR3 DNA: TGTGCCATCAGTACTCCCCCCGGGACTTCCAATGAGCAGTTCTTC. Its translation is CAISTPPGTSNEQFF.

The genes are TRBV6-1 and TRBJ1-1; 7 bases map to TRBD1. V trimming: 3 bases; J trimming: 0 bases; junction bases outside the gene matches: 4. Germline CDR1 reads MNHNS; CDR2 reads SASEGT. This CDR3 is 15 amino acids long. The CDR3 nucleotides are TGTGCCAGCAGTGACAGGGGGACCATGAACACTGAAGCTTTCTTT. Translation: CASSDRGTMNTEAFF.

This sequence joins TRBV7-8 and TRBJ1-4; weak D call: TRBD1 (5 bases). Trimming shortened V by 5 bases and J by 7 bases, and 11 bases separated the two germline ends. This CDR3 is 13 amino acids long. Looked up from germline, CDR1 is SGHVS and CDR2 is FQNEAQ. This CDR3 reads CASSTGQGEKLFF. In DNA form, the CDR3 reads TGTGCCAGCAGCACCGGACAAGGTGAAAAACTGTTTTTT.

The chain combines TRBV2 with TRBJ2-2; a possible D gene is TRBD2 (6 bases). The CDR3 has 12 residues. Trimming took 6 bases from V and 6 from J, leaving 8 bases between them. CDR1 and CDR2 from the germline V gene are SNHLY and FYNNEI. Here the CDR3 reads CASRLAAGELFF. The DNA for the CDR3 is TGTGCCAGCAGACTAGCAGCCGGGGAGCTGTTTTTT.

The chain couples TRBV2 to TRBJ2-2; D might be TRBD2 (6 bases). Germline-derived CDR1 and CDR2 are SNHLY and FYNNEI. CDR3 length: 13 residues. V was pared by 0 bases and J by 7 bases, with 6 bases between. CDR3 in DNA: TGTGCCAGCAGTGAAGCGCGGGGCGGGGAGCTGTTTTTT. This sequence encodes CASSEARGGELFF.

The rearrangement uses TRBV7-8 and TRBJ1-2; 7 bases fit TRBD1. The V gene's germline CDR1 is SGHVS and CDR2 FQNEAQ. The length of the CDR3 is 14 residues. V trimming: 5 bases; J trimming: 5 bases; junction bases outside the gene matches: 8. CDR3 in amino acids: CASSPNRGEYGYTF. CDR3 nucleotide sequence: TGTGCCAGCAGCCCGAACAGGGGCGAATATGGCTACACCTTC.

The genes are TRBV7-2 and TRBJ2-4, with D maybe TRBD2 (6 bases). This CDR3 is 15 amino acids long. Germline values: CDR1 SGHTA, CDR2 FQGNSA. The ends were cut back, 1 base at V and 0 bases at J, with 7 bases in the middle. CDR3 nucleotide sequence: TGTGCCAGCAGCTTAGGGGGACTAGCCAAAAACATTCAGTACTTC. Residues: CASSLGGLAKNIQYF. The whole variable domain, filled in from reference TRBV7-2 and TRBJ2-4, reads GAGVSQSPSNKVTEKGKDVELRCDPISGHTALYWYRQSLGQGLEFLIYFQGNSAPDKSGLPSDRFSAERTGGSVSTLTIQRTQQEDSAVYLCASSLGGLAKNIQYFGAGTRLSVL.

The CDR3 bases are TGCGCCAGCAGCTTACAGGACCTCACTGAAGCTTTCTTT. Translating gives CASSLQDLTEAFF. V is TRBV5-1 and J is TRBJ1-1; D is possibly TRBD1 (5 bases). CDR1 is SGHRS, CDR2 YFSETQ, per germline. This CDR3 contains 13 residues. V was pared by 2 bases and J by 4 bases, with 9 bases between.

The chain joins TRBV19 to TRBJ1-1, with 10 nucleotides matching TRBD1. Germline loops: CDR1 LNHDA, CDR2 SQIVND (reference sequence). Trimming cost V 7 bases and J 4 bases; bases outside gene matches: 12. This CDR3 has 16 amino acids. The CDR3 nucleotides read TGTGCCAGTACCGTAACCCGACAGGGGGCGCGCACTGAAGCTTTCTTT. Amino acid sequence: CASTVTRQGARTEAFF.

V usage is TRBV27 and J usage is TRBJ1-4; 10 positions agree with TRBD1. V lost 5 bases and J lost 8; bases outside the gene matches: 8. The CDR3 length is 15 residues. Per germline, CDR1 MNHEY and CDR2 SMNVEV (reference sequence). The CDR3 sequence is CASSPRTGGEEKLFF. CDR3 sequence (DNA): TGTGCCAGCAGTCCCAGGACAGGGGGTGAGGAAAAACTGTTTTTT.

The CDR3 region has the DNA TGTGCCAGTAGTGGCAGGGGGAACGAAGAGGCTTTCTTT. This gives the protein CASSGRGNEEAFF. The V call is TRBV19, the J call TRBJ1-1, with 7 nucleotides matching TRBD1. With V trimmed by 5 bases and J by 11 bases, 11 bases remained unmatched. This CDR3 region has 13 residues. Germline V gives CDR1 LNHDA, CDR2 SQIVND (reference sequence).

The chain joins TRBV7-9 to TRBJ1-5; TRBD1 might be the D (6 bases). The V end lost 6 bases, the J end lost 6 bases, and 15 bases lay between the germline ends. Germline CDR1 and CDR2: SEHNR and FQNEAQ (reference sequence). The CDR3 is 14 residues long. CDR3 sequence: CASSSTGSVQPQHF. The CDR3 DNA follows: TGTGCCAGCAGTTCTACAGGGAGCGTTCAGCCCCAGCATTTT. The full variable domain, rest sourced from reference TRBV7-9 and TRBJ1-5, is DTGVSQNPRHKITKRGQNVTFRCDPISEHNRLYWYRQTLGQGPEFLTYFQNEAQLEKSRLLSDRFSAERPKGSFSTLEIQRTEQGDSAMYLCASSSTGSVQPQHFGDGTRLSIL.

This chain joins TRBV4-3 and TRBJ2-2; D gene ambiguous. The CDR3 totals 14 residues. V shed 3 bases and J shed 1 base, with 6 bases lying between them. Germline loops: CDR1 LGHNA, CDR2 YSLEER. As DNA, the CDR3 is TGCGCCAGCAGCCACGACTTGAACACCGGGGAGCTGTTTTTT. It specifies CASSHDLNTGELFF.

V usage is TRBV6-1 and J usage is TRBJ1-2; D gene ambiguous. V lost 4 bases and J lost 4, with 10 bases in between. In germline, CDR1 is MNHNS, CDR2 SASEGT. The CDR3 is made up of 13 amino acids. CDR3 nucleotides: TGTGCCAGCAGTGGACAACGGATCTATGGCTACACCTTC. Its protein is CASSGQRIYGYTF.

V usage is TRBV4-1 and J usage is TRBJ1-2, with D perhaps matching TRBD1 (6 bases). The CDR3 totals 14 residues. Trimming removed 1 base at V and 6 bases at J, with 12 bases between. CDR1 MGHRA and CDR2 YSYEKL come from the germline V gene. This CDR3 is CASSQGDRLDGYTF. The DNA for the CDR3 is TGCGCCAGCAGCCAAGGCGACAGGTTGGATGGCTACACCTTC.

The chain couples TRBV14 to TRBJ2-5; D not certain. Trimming shortened V by 4 bases and J by 5 bases, and 14 bases separated the two germline ends. Germline CDR1 and CDR2: SGHDN and FVKESK. This CDR3 contains 14 residues. CDR3 DNA sequence: TGTGCCAGCAGCCGATCACCTACGAGGGAGACCCAGTACTTC. This gives the protein CASSRSPTRETQYF.

The chain employs TRBV19 and TRBJ1-5; TRBD1 agrees at 7 bases. Germline V CDR1 and CDR2: LNHDA, SQIVND (reference sequence). V lost 6 bases and J lost 5; bases outside the gene matches: 4. This CDR3 comprises 13 residues. CDR3 sequence (DNA): TGTGCCAGTAGGGGACAGTTGTATCAGCCCCAGCATTTT. Amino acid sequence: CASRGQLYQPQHF.

The chain employs TRBV11-2 and TRBJ2-1; TRBD2 agrees at 12 bases. CDR3 length: 17 amino acids. Trimming took 0 bases from V and 7 from J; bases not matched to a gene: 7. Looked up from germline, CDR1 is SGHAT and CDR2 is FQNNGV. In nucleotides, the CDR3 is TGTGCCAGCAGCTTAGAACTAGCGGGAGGTTTGTTGAATGAGCAGTTCTTC. Translating it yields CASSLELAGGLLNEQFF.

The rearrangement uses TRBV2 and TRBJ2-4, with 12 bases identical to TRBD2. This CDR3 has 14 residues. The ends lost 6 bases at V and 8 bases at J; junction bases unmatched: 5. The germline V gene encodes CDR1 SNHLY and CDR2 FYNNEI. As DNA, the CDR3 is TGTGCCAGCAGCTTACTAGCGGGGGGTGACATTCAGTACTTC. It translates to CASSLLAGGDIQYF.

The V and J genes are TRBV6-5 and TRBJ2-7; no clear D gene. Deletions cut 6 bases from V and 0 bases from J, with 6 bases between. This CDR3 comprises 12 residues. The germline V gene encodes CDR1 MNHEY and CDR2 SVGAGI. CDR3 sequence reads: CASRTSSYEQYF. The CDR3 coding sequence is TGTGCCAGCAGAACCAGCTCCTACGAGCAGTACTTC.

J is TRBJ1-5 and V is TRBV7-9; no definite D call. The V end lost 5 bases, the J end lost 3 bases, and 8 bases lay between the germline ends. Germline CDR1 reads SEHNR; CDR2 reads FQNEAQ (reference sequence). CDR3 length: 13 residues. Written as DNA, the CDR3 is TGTGCCAGCAGCACATTCCACAATCAGCCCCAGCATTTT. This codes for CASSTFHNQPQHF.

The chain uses TRBV15 and TRBJ2-2; 9 bases map to TRBD2. The V segment lost 1 base and the J segment 5 bases; nucleotides outside the gene matches: 8. Germline V gives CDR1 LNHNV, CDR2 YYDKDF (reference sequence). The CDR3 is 17 amino acids. This CDR3 is CATSRAKASGITGELFF. In DNA form, the CDR3 reads TGTGCCACCAGCAGAGCTAAGGCTAGCGGGATAACCGGGGAGCTGTTTTTT.

This chain uses TRBV5-1 with TRBJ2-5; 9 bases line up with TRBD1. This CDR3 region has 15 residues. The V gene end was trimmed by 0 bases and the J gene end by 5 bases; junction bases not matched to a gene: 5. Germline V gives CDR1 SGHRS, CDR2 YFSETQ. The CDR3: CASSLGDRVVETQYF. The CDR3 coding sequence is TGCGCCAGCAGCTTGGGGGACAGGGTGGTCGAGACCCAGTACTTC.

J is TRBJ1-4 and V is TRBV5-6; the D is unclear. V was clipped by 2 bases and J by 7 bases, with 9 bases between them. The CDR3 is 13 residues long. Germline assignment: CDR1 SGHDT and CDR2 YYEEEE. The CDR3 protein is CASSFKSVEKLFF. The CDR3 DNA sequence: TGTGCCAGCAGCTTTAAATCGGTTGAAAAACTGTTTTTT.

CDR3: CSVDTRVDGYTF. CDR3 coding DNA: TGCAGCGTTGATACCAGGGTAGATGGCTACACCTTC. The gene calls are TRBV29-1 and TRBJ1-2; TRBD1 is a possible D gene (5 bases). This CDR3 is built from 12 residues. Per germline, CDR1 SQVTM and CDR2 ANQGSEA. The V end lost 3 bases, the J end lost 6 bases, and 11 bases lay between the germline ends.

This chain connects TRBV7-9 to TRBJ1-6; 7 bases line up with TRBD1. V gave up 6 bases and J gave up 8 bases; unmatched junction bases: 10. The V gene's germline CDR1 is SEHNR and CDR2 FQNEAQ (reference sequence). This CDR3 region has 15 residues. CDR3 in DNA: TGTGCCAGCAGTTACATGACAGGGTTTGATTCACCCCTCCACTTT. This codes for CASSYMTGFDSPLHF.

The chain uses TRBV4-1 and TRBJ1-1, with 7 nucleotides matching TRBD1. CDR3 size: 15 residues. Trimming at V came to 1 base and at J to 5 bases, leaving 7 bases not matched to a gene. CDR1 is MGHRA, CDR2 YSYEKL, per germline. The CDR3 region has the DNA TGCGCCAGCAGCCAAGTGCTAAACAGGGGAACTGAAGCTTTCTTT. This codes for CASSQVLNRGTEAFF.